The clone carrying this T cell receptor (beta chain) was observed a few times. Antigen: not known. Ten immunoSEQ deep assay plates were used to sequence unsorted PBMC DNA. TCRdb's table, derived via immunoSEQ multiplex PCR, lists solely in-frame clones and lacks some. Seen here are 450,000 to 550,000 clones, approximately 79% observed once, and the top ten hold 10% to 15%. The data originate from a study of shared clonotypes between healthy human individuals. Study-level information: Samples came from a couple of female and a few male donors aged 18 to 49. The study's findings and limits: It was expected that sequencing depth would affect clonotype sharing among donors.

The CDR3 totals 18 residues. CDR1 is MGHRA and CDR2 is YSYEKL in the germline V gene. The V end lost 0 bases, the J end lost 0 bases, and 15 bases lay between the germline ends. Sequenced sample: PBMCs. This TCR was recovered from a woman in her forties in good health. Some clones in this sample may be carry-over from other donors' samples. The J gene is TRBJ1-5, the V gene TRBV4-1; D remains unclear. CDR3 in amino acids: CASSQEPAVSYSNQPQHF. The CDR3 nucleotides are TGCGCCAGCAGCCAAGAGCCCGCCGTAAGCTATAGCAATCAGCCCCAGCATTTT.